This T cell receptor (beta chain) is drawn from a study of blood T cell repertoires in COVID-19. Overall study context: The United States, Italy and Spain supplied acute and convalescent COVID-19 samples. T cells, B-cell-depleted T cells, or PBMCs provided the cDNA or gDNA that served as material.

In the study's own analysis: For nucleated cells, counts were estimated from reference gene primer amplification. Profiling relied on immunoSEQ multiplex PCR, and the TCRdb table lists in-frame clones only, not all of them. V and J calls and clone size are as listed in that table; D and trimming were resolved from the DNA. Among some 400,000 clones listed, about 90% were seen once. The germline V gene encodes CDR1 LGHNA and CDR2 YNFKEQ. Trimming pared 2 bases from V and 3 bases from J, leaving 10 bases between. The CDR3 extends over 14 amino acids. This TCR derives from a man aged 18 to 30 with active or convalescent COVID-19. The sequencing sample was made of peripheral blood. J is TRBJ1-1 and V is TRBV4-2; possibly TRBD1 for D (5 bases). CDR3 in amino acids: CASSQFIGDTEAFF. The CDR3 nucleotides are TGTGCCAGCAGCCAATTTATAGGGGACACTGAAGCTTTCTTT.